This TCR beta chain was sequenced during a study of blood T cell repertoires in COVID-19. Looking at the study overall: Samples came from the United States, Italy and Spain, spanning acute and convalescent COVID-19. The analysed material was cDNA or gDNA that came from T cells, B-cell-depleted T cells, or PBMCs.

Authors' data handling: Using reference gene primer amplification, nucleated cell counts were estimated. Measured with immunoSEQ multiplex PCR; TCRdb has only the in-frame clones, and not every one. That table furnishes V, J and clone size, whereas the DNA furnished D and trimming. The table records over 50,000 clones, about nine tenths of them present only once. Specimen: peripheral blood. The TCR sequence derives from a man in his fifties or sixties with active COVID-19.

The CDR3 DNA is TGTGCCAGCAGTGGCCACAGGGGAAGGGGGACTAGCAATCAGCCCCAGCATTTT. Its translation: CASSGHRGRGTSNQPQHF. V usage is TRBV2 and J usage is TRBJ1-5, with 7 nucleotides matching TRBD1. Trimming cost V 4 bases and J 0 bases; bases outside gene matches: 12. Germline CDR1 SNHLY, CDR2 FYNNEI. The CDR3 runs to 18 residues. The complete variable domain, with remaining parts taken from reference TRBV2 and TRBJ1-5, reads EPEVTQTPSHQVTQMGQEVILRCVPISNHLYFYWYRQILGQKVEFLVSFYNNEISEKSEIFDDQFSVERPDGSNFTLKIRSTKLEDSAMYFCASSGHRGRGTSNQPQHFGDGTRLSIL.